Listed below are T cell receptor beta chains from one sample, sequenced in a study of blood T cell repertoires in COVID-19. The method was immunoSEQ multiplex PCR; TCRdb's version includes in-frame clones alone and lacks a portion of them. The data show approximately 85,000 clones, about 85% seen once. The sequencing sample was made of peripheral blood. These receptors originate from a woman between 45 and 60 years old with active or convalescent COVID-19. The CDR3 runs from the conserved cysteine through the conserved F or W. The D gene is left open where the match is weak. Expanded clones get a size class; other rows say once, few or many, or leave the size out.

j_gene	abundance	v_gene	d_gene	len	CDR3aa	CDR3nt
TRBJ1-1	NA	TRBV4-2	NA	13	CASSQEDRGEAFF	TGTGCCAGCAGCCAAGAGGACAGAGGGGAGGCTTTCTTT
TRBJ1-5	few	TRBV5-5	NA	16	CASSPQGGAFNQPQHF	TGTGCCAGCAGCCCTCAGGGAGGGGCTTTCAATCAGCCCCAGCATTTT
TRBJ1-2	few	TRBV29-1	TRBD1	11	CSVSRQGGYTF	TGCAGCGTAAGCAGACAGGGTGGCTACACCTTC
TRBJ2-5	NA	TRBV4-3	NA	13	CASSQEESATQYF	TGCGCCAGCAGCCAAGAGGAAAGCGCGACCCAGTACTTC
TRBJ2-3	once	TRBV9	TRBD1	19	CASSVKDRVFDTSTDTQYF	TGTGCCAGCAGCGTAAAGGACAGGGTGTTCGATACTAGCACAGATACGCAGTATTTT
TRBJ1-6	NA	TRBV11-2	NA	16	CASSLEATFVNSPLHF	TGTGCCAGCAGCTTAGAGGCCACATTTGTTAATTCACCCCTCCACTTT
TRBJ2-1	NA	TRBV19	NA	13	CASSMTLVNEQFF	TGTGCCAGTAGCATGACTCTCGTCAATGAGCAGTTCTTC
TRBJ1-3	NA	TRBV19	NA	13	CASTRGQGNTIYF	TGTGCCAGTACGAGAGGTCAAGGAAACACCATATATTTT
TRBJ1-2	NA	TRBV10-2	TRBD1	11	CASMGQGPYTF	TGCGCCAGCATGGGACAGGGGCCCTACACCTTC
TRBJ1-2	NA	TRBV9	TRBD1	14	CASSVGRGQYGYTF	TGTGCCAGCAGCGTAGGTCGGGGACAGTATGGCTACACCTTC
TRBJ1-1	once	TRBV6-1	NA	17	CASSDFLRGGYNTEAFF	TGTGCCAGCAGTGATTTTTTGAGGGGAGGGTACAACACTGAAGCTTTCTTT
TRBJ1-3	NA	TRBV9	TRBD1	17	CASSVEITGTGGNTIYF	TGTGCCAGCAGCGTCGAAATCACCGGGACAGGGGGCAACACCATATATTTT
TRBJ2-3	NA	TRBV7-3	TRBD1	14	CASNSGQGADTQYF	TGTGCCAGCAACTCGGGACAGGGAGCAGATACGCAGTATTTT
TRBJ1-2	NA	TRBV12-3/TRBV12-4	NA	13	CASSPRQVGGYTF	TGTGCCAGCAGTCCCCGACAGGTCGGTGGCTACACCTTC
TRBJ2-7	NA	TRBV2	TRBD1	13	CASSDSGGDEQYF	TGTGCCAGCAGTGATTCAGGGGGAGACGAGCAGTACTTC
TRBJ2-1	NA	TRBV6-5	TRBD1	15	CASRPGTGLFNEQFF	TGTGCCAGCAGACCTGGGACAGGACTTTTCAATGAGCAGTTCTTC
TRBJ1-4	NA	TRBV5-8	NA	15	CASSLEVGVNEKLFF	TGTGCCAGCAGCTTGGAAGTGGGCGTTAATGAAAAACTGTTTTTT
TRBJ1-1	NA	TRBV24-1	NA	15	CATSDFRGPVEEAFF	TGTGCCACCAGTGATTTTCGCGGCCCGGTGGAGGAAGCTTTCTTT
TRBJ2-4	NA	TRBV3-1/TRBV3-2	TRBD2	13	CASSPSGGHIQYF	TGTGCCAGCAGCCCTAGCGGTGGGCACATTCAGTACTTC
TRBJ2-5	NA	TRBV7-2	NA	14	CASSFRRGQETQYF	TGTGCCAGCAGCTTCCGACGGGGACAAGAGACCCAGTACTTC
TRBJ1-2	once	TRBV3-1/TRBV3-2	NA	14	CASSQATGVYGYTF	TGTGCCAGCAGCCAAGCGACCGGAGTTTATGGCTACACCTTC
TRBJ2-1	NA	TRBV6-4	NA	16	CASSAIPGFDYNEQFF	TGTGCCAGCAGTGCGATACCGGGATTCGACTACAATGAGCAGTTCTTC
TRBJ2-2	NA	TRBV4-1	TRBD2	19	CASSQSGLAGFSPTGELFF	TGCGCCAGCAGCCAAAGTGGGTTAGCGGGGTTTTCACCCACCGGGGAGCTGTTTTTT
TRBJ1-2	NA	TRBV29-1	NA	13	CSVEVRRQGGYTF	TGCAGCGTTGAAGTACGACGCCAGGGTGGCTACACCTTC
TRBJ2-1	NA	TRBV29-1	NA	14	CSVEWSRVGAEQFF	TGCAGCGTTGAGTGGAGTCGGGTCGGAGCTGAGCAGTTCTTC
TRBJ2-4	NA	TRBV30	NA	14	CAWSVGGDKNIQYF	TGTGCCTGGAGTGTAGGAGGAGACAAAAACATTCAGTACTTC
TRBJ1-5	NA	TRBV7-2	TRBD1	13	CASSAGQNQPQHF	TGTGCCAGCAGCGCGGGACAGAATCAGCCCCAGCATTTT
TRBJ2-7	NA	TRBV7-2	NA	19	CASSLNIPDRFVGGHEQYF	TGTGCCAGCAGCTTAAATATCCCCGACAGGTTTGTAGGCGGCCACGAGCAGTACTTC
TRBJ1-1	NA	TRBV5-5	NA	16	CASSFEFATANTEAFF	TGTGCCAGCAGCTTTGAGTTCGCGACAGCGAACACTGAAGCTTTCTTT
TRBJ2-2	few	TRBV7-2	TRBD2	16	CASSSRLAANTGELFF	TGTGCCAGCAGCTCCAGACTAGCCGCGAACACCGGGGAGCTGTTTTTT
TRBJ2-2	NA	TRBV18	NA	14	CASSPSRDTGELFF	TGTGCCAGCTCACCTTCTCGGGATACCGGGGAGCTGTTTTTT
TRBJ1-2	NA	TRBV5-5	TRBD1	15	CASSLDTGGAYGYTF	TGTGCCAGCAGCTTGGACACAGGGGGCGCCTATGGCTACACCTTC
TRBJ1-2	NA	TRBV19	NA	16	CASSTPITGFIYGYTF	TGTGCCAGTAGTACCCCCATCACAGGGTTCATCTATGGCTACACCTTC
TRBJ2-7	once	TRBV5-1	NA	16	CASSLEGALYSYEQYF	TGCGCCAGCAGCTTGGAAGGGGCCCTCTACTCCTACGAGCAGTACTTC
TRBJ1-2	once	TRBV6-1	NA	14	CASSEALQGYGYTF	TGTGCCAGCAGTGAAGCGCTTCAGGGCTATGGCTACACCTTC
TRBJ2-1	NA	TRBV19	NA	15	CASSSGRPGWNEQFF	TGTGCCAGTAGTTCGGGTCGCCCGGGGTGGAATGAGCAGTTCTTC
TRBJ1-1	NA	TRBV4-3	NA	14	CASSQGRGPTEAFF	TGCGCCAGCAGCCAAGGTAGGGGTCCCACTGAAGCTTTCTTT
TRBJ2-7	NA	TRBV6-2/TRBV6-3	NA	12	CASSYSSGQQYF	TGTGCCAGCAGTTACTCGTCAGGCCAGCAGTACTTC
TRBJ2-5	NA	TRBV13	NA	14	CASSSEGYQETQYF	TGTGCCAGCAGCTCGGAGGGGTACCAAGAGACCCAGTACTTC
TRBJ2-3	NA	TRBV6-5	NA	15	CASSPRRALPGTQYF	TGTGCCAGCAGCCCCAGGCGGGCCCTACCGGGTACGCAGTATTTT
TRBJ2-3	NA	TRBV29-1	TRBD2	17	CSGAGGTSLGSTDTQYF	TGCAGCGGAGCCGGCGGGACTAGCTTGGGTTCGACAGATACGCAGTATTTT
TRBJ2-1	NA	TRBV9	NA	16	CASSARHQSSYNEQFF	TGTGCCAGCAGCGCAAGACACCAGAGCTCCTACAATGAGCAGTTCTTC
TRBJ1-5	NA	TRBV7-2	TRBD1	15	CASRLGQGDNQPQHF	TGTGCCAGCAGATTAGGACAGGGTGACAATCAGCCCCAGCATTTT
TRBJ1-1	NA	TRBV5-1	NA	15	CASSSEGWGDTEAFF	TGCGCCAGCAGCTCGGAGGGCTGGGGGGACACTGAAGCTTTCTTT
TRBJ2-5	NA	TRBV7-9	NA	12	CASSLVSETQYF	TGTGCCAGCAGCTTAGTATCCGAGACCCAGTACTTC
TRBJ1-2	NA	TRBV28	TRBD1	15	CASSNSGQGGYGYTF	TGTGCCAGCAGCAACTCCGGACAGGGGGGCTATGGCTACACCTTC
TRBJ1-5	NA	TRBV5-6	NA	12	CASSSLGQPQHF	TGTGCCAGCAGTTCACTAGGCCAGCCCCAGCATTTT
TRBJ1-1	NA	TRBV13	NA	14	CASSRQGGYTEAFF	TGTGCCAGCAGCCGACAAGGAGGTTACACTGAAGCTTTCTTT
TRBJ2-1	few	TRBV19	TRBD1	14	CASSPDRGPDSPFF	TGTGCCAGTAGTCCGGATAGGGGGCCCGACTCGCCGTTCTTC
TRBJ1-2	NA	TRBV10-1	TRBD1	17	CASSGGEDQGEHYGYTF	TGCGCCAGCAGTGGCGGGGAGGATCAGGGGGAACACTATGGCTACACCTTC
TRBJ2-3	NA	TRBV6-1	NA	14	CASSEVSSTDTQYF	TGTGCCAGCAGTGAAGTATCGTCCACAGATACGCAGTATTTT
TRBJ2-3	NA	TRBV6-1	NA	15	CASSEVWQATDTQYF	TGTGCCAGCAGTGAAGTATGGCAGGCAACAGATACGCAGTATTTT
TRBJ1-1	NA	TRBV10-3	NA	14	CAIRTTGRNTEAFF	TGTGCCATCAGGACGACAGGACGGAACACTGAAGCTTTCTTT